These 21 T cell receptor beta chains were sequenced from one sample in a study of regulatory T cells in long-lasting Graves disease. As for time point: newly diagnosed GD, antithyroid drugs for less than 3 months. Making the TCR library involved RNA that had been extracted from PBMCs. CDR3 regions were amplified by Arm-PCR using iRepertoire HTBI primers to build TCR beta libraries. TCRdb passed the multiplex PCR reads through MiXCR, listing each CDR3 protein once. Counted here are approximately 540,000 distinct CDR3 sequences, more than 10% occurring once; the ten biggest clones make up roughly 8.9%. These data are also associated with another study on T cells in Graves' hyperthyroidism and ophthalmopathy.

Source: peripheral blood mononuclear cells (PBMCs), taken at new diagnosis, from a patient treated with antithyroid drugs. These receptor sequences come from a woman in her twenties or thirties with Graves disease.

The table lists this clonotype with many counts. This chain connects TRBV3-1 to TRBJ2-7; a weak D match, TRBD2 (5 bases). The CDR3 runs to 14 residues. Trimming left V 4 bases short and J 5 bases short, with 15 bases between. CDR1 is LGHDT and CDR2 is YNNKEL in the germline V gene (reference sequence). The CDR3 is CASSPGLTRDEQYF. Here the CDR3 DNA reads TGTGCCAGCAGCCCCGGACTCACCCGGGACGAGCAGTACTTC.

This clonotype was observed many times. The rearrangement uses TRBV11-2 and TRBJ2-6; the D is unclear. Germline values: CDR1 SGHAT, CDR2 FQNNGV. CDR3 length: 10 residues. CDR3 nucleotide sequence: TGTGCGGGGGGGGCCAACGTCCTGACTTTC. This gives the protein CAGGANVLTF.

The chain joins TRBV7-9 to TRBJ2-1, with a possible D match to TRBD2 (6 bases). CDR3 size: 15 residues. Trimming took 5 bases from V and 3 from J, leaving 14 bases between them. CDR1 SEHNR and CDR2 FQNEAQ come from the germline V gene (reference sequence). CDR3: CASSPTRAGYNEQFF. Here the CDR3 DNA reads TGTGCCAGCAGCCCCACCCGAGCGGGCTACAATGAGCAGTTCTTC.

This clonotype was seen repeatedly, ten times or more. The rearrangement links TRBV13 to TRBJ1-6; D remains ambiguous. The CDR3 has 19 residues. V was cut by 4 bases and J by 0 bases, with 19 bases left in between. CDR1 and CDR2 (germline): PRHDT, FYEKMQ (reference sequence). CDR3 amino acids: CASSSRNENGPSYNSPLHF. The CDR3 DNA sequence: TGTGCCAGCAGCTCACGGAACGAAAATGGACCCTCCTATAATTCACCCCTCCACTTT.

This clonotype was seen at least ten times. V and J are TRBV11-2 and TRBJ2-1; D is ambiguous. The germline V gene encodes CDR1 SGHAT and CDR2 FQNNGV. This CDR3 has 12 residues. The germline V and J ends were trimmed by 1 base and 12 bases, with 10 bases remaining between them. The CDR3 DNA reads TGTGCCAGCAGCTTAGGCCCTCAAGGGCAGTTCTTC. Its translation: CASSLGPQGQFF.

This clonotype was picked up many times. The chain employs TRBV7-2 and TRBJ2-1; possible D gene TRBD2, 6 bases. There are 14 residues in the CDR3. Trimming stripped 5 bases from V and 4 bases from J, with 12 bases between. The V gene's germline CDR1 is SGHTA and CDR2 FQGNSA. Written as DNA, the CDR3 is TGTGCCAGCAGCGGGACCGGGACTTACAATGAGCAGTTCTTC. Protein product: CASSGTGTYNEQFF.

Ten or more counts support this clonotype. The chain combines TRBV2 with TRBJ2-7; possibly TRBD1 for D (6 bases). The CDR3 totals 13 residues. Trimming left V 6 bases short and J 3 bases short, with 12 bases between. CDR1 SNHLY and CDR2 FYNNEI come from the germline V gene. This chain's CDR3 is CASSRGHYYEQYF. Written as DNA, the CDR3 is TGTGCCAGCAGCCGGGGACACTACTACGAGCAGTACTTC.

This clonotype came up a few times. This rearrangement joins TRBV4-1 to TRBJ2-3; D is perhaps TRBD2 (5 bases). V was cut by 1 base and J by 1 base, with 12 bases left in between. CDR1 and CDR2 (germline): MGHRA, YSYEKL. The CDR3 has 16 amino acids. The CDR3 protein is CASSQGSGGRTDTQYF. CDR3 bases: TGCGCCAGCAGCCAAGGAAGCGGAGGCCGCACAGATACGCAGTATTTT.

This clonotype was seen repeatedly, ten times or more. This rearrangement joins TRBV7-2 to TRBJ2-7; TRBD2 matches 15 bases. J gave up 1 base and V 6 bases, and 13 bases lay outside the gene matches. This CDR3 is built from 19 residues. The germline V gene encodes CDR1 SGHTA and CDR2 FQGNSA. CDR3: CASSRTGGTSGRISYEQYF. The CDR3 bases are TGTGCCAGCAGTCGGACTGGCGGGACTAGCGGGAGGATTTCCTACGAGCAGTACTTC.

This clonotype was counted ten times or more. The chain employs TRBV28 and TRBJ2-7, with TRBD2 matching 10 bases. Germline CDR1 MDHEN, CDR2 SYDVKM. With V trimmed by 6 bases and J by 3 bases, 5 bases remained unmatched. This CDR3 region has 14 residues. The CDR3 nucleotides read TGTGCCAGCAGCTTGCTAGCGGGGGACTACGAGCAGTACTTC. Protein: CASSLLAGDYEQYF.

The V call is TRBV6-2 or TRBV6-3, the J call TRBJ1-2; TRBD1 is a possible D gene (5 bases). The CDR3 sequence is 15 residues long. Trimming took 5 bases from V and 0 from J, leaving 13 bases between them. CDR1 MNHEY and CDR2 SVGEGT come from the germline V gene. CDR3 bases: TGTGCCAGCAGTCCGGGGGAAGGAGCTAACTATGGCTACACCTTC. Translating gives CASSPGEGANYGYTF.

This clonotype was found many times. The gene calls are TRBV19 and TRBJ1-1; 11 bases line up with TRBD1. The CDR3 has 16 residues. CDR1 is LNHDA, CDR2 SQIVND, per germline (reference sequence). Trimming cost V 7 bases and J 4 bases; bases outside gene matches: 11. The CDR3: CASKGLVGQGVTEAFF. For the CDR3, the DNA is TGTGCCAGTAAGGGGCTCGTGGGACAGGGGGTCACTGAAGCTTTCTTT.

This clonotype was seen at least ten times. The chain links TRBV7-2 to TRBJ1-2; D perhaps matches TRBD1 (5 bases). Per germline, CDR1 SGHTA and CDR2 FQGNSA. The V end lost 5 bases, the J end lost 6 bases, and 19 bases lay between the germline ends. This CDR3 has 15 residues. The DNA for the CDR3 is TGTGCCAGCAGCCCCGCCGTAGGCAGGGCACATGGCTACACCTTC. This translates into CASSPAVGRAHGYTF. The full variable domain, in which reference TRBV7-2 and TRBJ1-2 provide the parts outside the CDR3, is GAGVSQSPSNKVTEKGKDVELRCDPISGHTALYWYRQSLGQGLEFLIYFQGNSAPDKSGLPSDRFSAERTGGSVSTLTIQRTQQEDSAVYLCASSPAVGRAHGYTFGSGTRLTVV.

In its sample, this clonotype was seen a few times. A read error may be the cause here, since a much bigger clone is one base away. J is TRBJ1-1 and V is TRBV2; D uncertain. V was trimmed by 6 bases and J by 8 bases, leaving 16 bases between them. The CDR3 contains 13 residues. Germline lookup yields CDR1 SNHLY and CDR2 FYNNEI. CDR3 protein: CASRKTAVEEAFF. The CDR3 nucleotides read TGTGCCAGCAGAAAGACGGCGGTGGAAGAAGCTTTCTTT.

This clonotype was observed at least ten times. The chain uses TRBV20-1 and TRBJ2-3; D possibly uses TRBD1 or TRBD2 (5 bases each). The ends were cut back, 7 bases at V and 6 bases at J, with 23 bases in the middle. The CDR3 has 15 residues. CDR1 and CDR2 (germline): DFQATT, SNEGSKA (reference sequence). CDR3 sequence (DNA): TGCAGTGTCCCGAATGCCCAGCTTGAGGGGGATACGCAGTATTTT. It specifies CSVPNAQLEGDTQYF.

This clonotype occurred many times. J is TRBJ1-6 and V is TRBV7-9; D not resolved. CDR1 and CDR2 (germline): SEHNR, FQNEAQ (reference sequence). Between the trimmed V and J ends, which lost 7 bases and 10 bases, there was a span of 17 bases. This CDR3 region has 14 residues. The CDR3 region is CASNVITPESPLHF. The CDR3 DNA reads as TGTGCCAGCAACGTAATAACCCCGGAATCACCCCTCCACTTT.

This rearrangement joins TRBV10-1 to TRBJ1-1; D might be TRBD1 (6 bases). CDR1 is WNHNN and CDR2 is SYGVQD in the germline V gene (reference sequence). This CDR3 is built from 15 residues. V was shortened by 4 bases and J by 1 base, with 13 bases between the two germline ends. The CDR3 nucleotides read TGCGCCAGCAGTGGATCCACAGGGCAGAACACTGAAGCTTTCTTT. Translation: CASSGSTGQNTEAFF.

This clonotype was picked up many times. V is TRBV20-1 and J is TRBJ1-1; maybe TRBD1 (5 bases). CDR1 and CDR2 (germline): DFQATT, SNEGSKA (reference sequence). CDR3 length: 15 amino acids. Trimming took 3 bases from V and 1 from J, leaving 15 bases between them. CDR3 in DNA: TGCAGTGCTAGGGACGTTGGGGCCGGGAACACTGAAGCTTTCTTT. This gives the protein CSARDVGAGNTEAFF.

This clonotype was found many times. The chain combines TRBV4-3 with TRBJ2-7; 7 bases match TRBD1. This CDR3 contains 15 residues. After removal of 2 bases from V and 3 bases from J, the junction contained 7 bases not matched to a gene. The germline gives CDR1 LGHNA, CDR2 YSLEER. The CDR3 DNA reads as TGCGCCAGCAGCCAATCCCTGGGACAGCTCTACGAGCAGTACTTC. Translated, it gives CASSQSLGQLYEQYF.

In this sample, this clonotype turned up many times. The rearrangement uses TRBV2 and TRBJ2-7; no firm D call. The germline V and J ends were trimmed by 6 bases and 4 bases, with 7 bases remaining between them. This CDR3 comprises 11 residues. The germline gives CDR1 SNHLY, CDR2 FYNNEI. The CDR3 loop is CASSPRYEQYF. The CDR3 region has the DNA TGTGCCAGCAGCCCCAGGTACGAGCAGTACTTC.

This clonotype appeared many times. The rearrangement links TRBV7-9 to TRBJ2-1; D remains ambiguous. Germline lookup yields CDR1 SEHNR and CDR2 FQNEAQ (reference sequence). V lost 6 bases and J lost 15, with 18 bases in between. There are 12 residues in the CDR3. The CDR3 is CASRSAGVGWFF. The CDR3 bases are TGTGCCAGCAGGAGCGCTGGGGTAGGCTGGTTCTTC. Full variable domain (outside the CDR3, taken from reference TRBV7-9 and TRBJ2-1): DTGVSQNPRHKITKRGQNVTFRCDPISEHNRLYWYRQTLGQGPEFLTYFQNEAQLEKSRLLSDRFSAERPKGSFSTLEIQRTEQGDSAMYLCASRSAGVGWFFGPGTRLTVL.